The clone carrying this T cell receptor (beta chain) occurred once. The target antigen is unknown. Clones were sequenced by immunoSEQ multiplex PCR, and TCRdb holds only the in-frame ones, with some missing. Among tens of thousands of clones listed, around 82% were seen once. The sample belongs to a study of a mutant IDH1 vaccine in newly diagnosed glioma. Study-level background: Treated individuals were approximately 62% male and around 38% female, averaging roughly 44 years of age.

Time point defined: week 5, during vaccination. Doses consisted of 300 ug of mutant IDH1 20-mer peptide each, paired with topical imiquimod. Trimming pared 4 bases from V and 8 bases from J, leaving 12 bases between. Germline V gene data show CDR1 as SGHRS and CDR2 as YFSETQ. The CDR3 contains 13 residues. The chain uses TRBV5-1 and TRBJ1-4; D not certain. The sequence came from a woman between 18 and 30 years old with glioma. Some clones in this sample may be carry-over from other donors' samples. Source: PBMCs, taken from a glioma patient whose treatment included an IDH1 peptide vaccine. For the CDR3, the DNA is TGCGCCAGCAGCCATAGCAAGGAAGAAAAACTGTTTTTT. Protein product: CASSHSKEEKLFF. Complete variable domain (other parts from reference TRBV5-1 and TRBJ1-4): KAGVTQTPRYLIKTRGQQVTLSCSPISGHRSVSWYQQTPGQGLQFLFEYFSETQRNKGNFPGRFSGRQFSNSRSEMNVSTLELGDSALYLCASSHSKEEKLFFGSGTQLSVL.